The present T cell receptor beta chain was sequenced within a study of a mutant IDH1 vaccine in newly diagnosed glioma. The time point: week 35, safety follow-up. Vaccinated patients received 300 ug of mutant IDH1 20-mer peptide per dose, with topical imiquimod. This clone was observed a single time. Antigen unknown. V was pared by 4 bases and J by 6 bases, with 7 bases of the junction left unmatched. Per germline, CDR1 KGHSH and CDR2 LQKENI. CDR3 length: 14 amino acids. Profiling relied on immunoSEQ multiplex PCR, and the TCRdb table lists in-frame clones only, not all of them. This sample has about 32,000 clones, with around three quarters found just once.

The sequencing used PBMCs, collected from a glioma patient whose treatment included an IDH1 peptide vaccine. The chain couples TRBV18 to TRBJ2-7, with TRBD1 identical over 9 bases. This clonotype originated in a woman aged 30 to 39 with glioma. Some clones in this sample may be carry-over from other donors' samples. This chain's CDR3 is CASSQDRGVVEQYF. CDR3 DNA sequence: TGTGCCAGCTCACAAGACAGGGGGGTGGTCGAGCAGTACTTC.